This T cell receptor (beta chain) was identified during a study of tumor-infiltrating lymphocytes in primary liver carcinoma. Unsorted whole blood yielded blood RNA, and germline DNA was extracted as well. The CDR3 totals 13 residues. Germline CDR1 is SGHAT and CDR2 is FQNNGV. A remark on this clonotype: Relative to the germline gene, one junction end is altered; a read error may explain this.

Reverse transcription of approximately 500 ng total RNA with a constant-region primer produced TCR beta cDNA. Libraries of TCR beta came from three nested multiplex PCR rounds with slightly modified ARM-PCR. Two initial PCR rounds of around 9 cycles each paired TRBV1-TRBV30 forward primers with a C-beta reverse primer. TCRdb redid the calling of the multiplex PCR reads with MiXCR, one entry per CDR3 protein. The table has 300,000 to 350,000 distinct CDR3 sequences, around three fifths seen once. The TCR originated in a man between 40 and 49 years old with primary liver carcinoma and hepatitis B virus infection. The chain links TRBV11-2 to TRBJ2-7, with D uncertain. The specimen sequenced was peripheral blood. DNA for the CDR3: TGTGCTAGCAGCCCTCTAAGCTCCTACGTGCAGTACTTC. Translated, it gives CASSPLSSYVQYF.